Listed here are 14 T cell receptor beta chains from one sample, sequenced in a study of blood T cell repertoires in COVID-19. This table comes from immunoSEQ multiplex PCR, and its TCRdb copy is limited to in-frame clones, with some not included. Among roughly 190,000 clones listed, over 80% were seen once. The sequenced material came from PBMCs or T cells enriched from blood (not recorded which). The receptors were gathered from a young woman who had been exposed to COVID-19.

Worth noting for this clone: The same CDR3 also results from other DNA sequences found in this sample. This chain joins TRBV27 and TRBJ1-2, with 8 bases identical to TRBD1. This CDR3 contains 12 residues. Unmatched junction bases numbered 0, after V lost 3 bases and J lost 6 bases. The germline V gene encodes CDR1 MNHEY and CDR2 SMNVEV (reference sequence). Written as DNA, the CDR3 is TGTGCCAGCAGTTTGACAGGGGATGGCTACACCTTC. Its translation: CASSLTGDGYTF.

The chain links TRBV4-1 to TRBJ1-5; the match to TRBD1 covers 9 bases. This CDR3 has 17 residues. Germline CDR1 reads MGHRA; CDR2 reads YSYEKL. Trimming took 0 bases from V and 7 from J; bases not matched to a gene: 10. CDR3 amino acids: CASSQDLGQGTKQPQHF. The DNA for the CDR3 is TGCGCCAGCAGCCAAGATCTAGGACAGGGGACAAAGCAGCCCCAGCATTTT.

The V gene is TRBV5-4, the J gene TRBJ1-1; 7 positions agree with TRBD1. Trimming cost V 3 bases and J 2 bases; bases outside gene matches: 4. The CDR3 is 14 amino acids. Germline V gene sequence: CDR1 SGHNT, CDR2 YYREEE (reference sequence). CDR3 coding DNA: TGTGCCAGCAGCTCGACAGGGCTAAACACTGAAGCTTTCTTT. It translates to CASSSTGLNTEAFF.

The chain uses TRBV30 and TRBJ1-5; possible D gene TRBD1, 5 bases. Trimming pared 5 bases from V and 8 bases from J, leaving 19 bases between. The germline V gene has CDR1 GTSNPN and CDR2 SVGIG (reference sequence). This CDR3 contains 14 residues. CDR3 sequence (DNA): TGTGCCTGGGACGACGGGGGTACGGGGGAGCCCCAGCATTTT. It is translated as CAWDDGGTGEPQHF.

The V gene is TRBV2, the J gene TRBJ1-6; D is perhaps TRBD1 (5 bases). This CDR3 contains 16 residues. Trimming took off 2 bases at V and 5 bases at J, with 13 bases between the two ends. CDR1 and CDR2 (germline): SNHLY, FYNNEI. The CDR3 sequence is CASSEFAGDNNSPLHF. CDR3 DNA sequence: TGTGCCAGCAGTGAATTCGCGGGGGATAATAATTCACCCCTCCACTTT.

This clone turned up a few times. This CDR3 is CASSLGQGAREQYF. The CDR3 coding sequence is TGTGCCAGCAGTTTGGGACAGGGGGCGCGTGAGCAGTACTTC. The chain recombines TRBV27 with TRBJ2-7; 12 bases are shared with TRBD1. The germline V gene has CDR1 MNHEY and CDR2 SMNVEV (reference sequence). V was clipped by 3 bases and J by 7 bases; unmatched bases: 4. The CDR3 sequence is 14 residues long.

This chain's CDR3 is CASSTPTGYEQYF. CDR3 in DNA: TGTGCCAGCAGCACTCCCACAGGCTACGAGCAGTACTTC. The chain combines TRBV25-1 with TRBJ2-7, with TRBD1 as a possible D gene (5 bases). Germline lookup yields CDR1 MGHDK and CDR2 SYGVNS. V lost 6 bases, J lost 3 bases, and 12 bases lay in between. CDR3 length: 13 amino acids.

The chain carries TRBV6-5 and TRBJ1-6; no clear D. The CDR3 length is 15 residues. Trimming removed 6 bases from V and 0 bases from J, with 9 bases in between. Looked up from germline, CDR1 is MNHEY and CDR2 is SVGAGI. Here the CDR3 reads CASRRDSSYNSPLHF. Written as DNA, the CDR3 is TGTGCCAGCAGACGGGATAGCTCCTATAATTCACCCCTCCACTTT.

The V call is TRBV5-1, the J call TRBJ1-2; D might be TRBD1 (5 bases). Germline CDR1 is SGHRS and CDR2 is YFSETQ. V lost 3 bases and J 3 bases, leaving 24 bases between the germline ends. The CDR3 covers 18 residues. For the CDR3, the DNA is TGCGCCAGCAGCTCACCTTTTGGAGGGGATTTTGAGGACTATGGCTACACCTTC. Translation: CASSSPFGGDFEDYGYTF. Variable domain in full (rest from reference TRBV5-1 and TRBJ1-2): KAGVTQTPRYLIKTRGQQVTLSCSPISGHRSVSWYQQTPGQGLQFLFEYFSETQRNKGNFPGRFSGRQFSNSRSEMNVSTLELGDSALYLCASSSPFGGDFEDYGYTFGSGTRLTVV.

Here the CDR3 DNA reads TGTGCCAGTAATCAGGAAGGTGAAGCTTTCTTT. Residues: CASNQEGEAFF. This chain uses TRBV19 with TRBJ1-1, with D hard to call. This CDR3 is 11 amino acids long. Trimming left V 7 bases short and J 7 bases short, with 10 bases between. Looked up from germline, CDR1 is LNHDA and CDR2 is SQIVND (reference sequence).

This chain uses TRBV6-2 or TRBV6-3 with TRBJ2-5; TRBD1 agrees at 7 bases. The CDR3 runs to 15 residues. CDR1 and CDR2 from the germline V gene are MNHEY and SVGEGT. Trimming cost V 5 bases and J 0 bases; bases outside gene matches: 6. CDR3 coding DNA: TGTGCCAGCAGTCCGGGACAGACGTACCAAGAGACCCAGTACTTC. As protein: CASSPGQTYQETQYF.

This sequence joins TRBV19 and TRBJ1-1; D gene uncertain. Trimming left V 2 bases short and J 6 bases short, with 13 bases between. In germline, CDR1 is LNHDA, CDR2 SQIVND (reference sequence). The CDR3 consists of 14 residues. The CDR3 here is CASSITRAVPEAFF. As DNA, the CDR3 is TGTGCCAGTAGTATAACGAGGGCCGTTCCTGAAGCTTTCTTT.

This clone was picked up a small number of times. J is TRBJ2-2 and V is TRBV10-2, with TRBD2 matching over 9 bases. Germline CDR1 is WSHSY and CDR2 is SAAADI. The CDR3 length is 17 residues. Trimming removed 4 bases from V and 0 bases from J; junction bases left unmatched: 6. The CDR3 loop is CASSGLAGMSNTGELFF. The CDR3 region has the DNA TGCGCCAGCAGTGGCCTAGCGGGGATGTCGAACACCGGGGAGCTGTTTTTT.

This clone turned up a few times. The gene calls are TRBV6-6 and TRBJ1-2; possible D gene TRBD1, 5 bases. This CDR3 contains 14 residues. Trimming cost V 6 bases and J 6 bases, with 17 bases left between them. CDR1 is MNHNY and CDR2 is SVGAGI in the germline V gene (reference sequence). CDR3 loop: CASSSETAYNGYTF. DNA for the CDR3: TGTGCCAGCAGCTCAGAGACAGCCTATAATGGCTACACCTTC.